Shown below are 20 T cell receptor beta chains from a single sample sequenced in a study of cytomegalovirus exposure and HLA in healthy donors. Primers included in the PCR were 60 Vbeta and 13 Jbeta primers. Here immunoSEQ multiplex PCR was the method, and the copy in TCRdb shows in-frame clones only, minus some. The table records over 200,000 clones, about four fifths of them present only once. Input material: PBMCs. Receptors originate from a man aged 40-49 years in good health and CMV-seropositive.

The gene calls are TRBV19 and TRBJ1-1; possibly TRBD1 for D (6 bases). Germline V CDR1 and CDR2: LNHDA, SQIVND (reference sequence). The CDR3 runs to 15 residues. V lost 5 bases to trimming and J lost 0 bases, with 13 bases between them. The CDR3 here is CASSFRGRVNTEAFF. DNA for the CDR3: TGTGCCAGTAGTTTCAGGGGTAGGGTGAACACTGAAGCTTTCTTT.

V and J are TRBV19 and TRBJ2-5, with a tentative D call TRBD2 (6 bases). The CDR3 totals 13 residues. V was cut by 4 bases and J by 6 bases, with 12 bases left in between. In germline, CDR1 is LNHDA, CDR2 SQIVND (reference sequence). The CDR3 DNA reads as TGTGCCAGTAGTAAACCGAGCGGGCAGACCCAGTACTTC. This sequence encodes CASSKPSGQTQYF.

This clone was seen more than once but under ten times. This chain uses TRBV6-5 with TRBJ1-5; TRBD1 might be the D (5 bases). In germline, CDR1 is MNHEY, CDR2 SVGAGI. The germline V and J ends were trimmed by 6 bases and 6 bases, with 18 bases remaining between them. The length of the CDR3 is 15 residues. The CDR3 DNA reads as TGTGCCAGCAGCCCTCAGGGAGGGTCTCGTCAGCCCCAGCATTTT. Amino acids: CASSPQGGSRQPQHF.

The V call is TRBV2, the J call TRBJ2-2; D perhaps matches TRBD2 (6 bases). Germline lookup yields CDR1 SNHLY and CDR2 FYNNEI. V lost 6 bases and J lost 1, with 6 bases in between. This CDR3 has 13 amino acids. The CDR3 protein is CASREGNTGELFF. In nucleotides, the CDR3 is TGTGCCAGCAGGGAGGGGAACACCGGGGAGCTGTTTTTT.

The chain joins TRBV6-1 to TRBJ1-1; 8 bases are a match to TRBD1. Germline assignment: CDR1 MNHNS and CDR2 SASEGT. Trimming cost V 8 bases and J 4 bases; bases outside gene matches: 3. The CDR3 totals 12 residues. This CDR3 is CASGTGGTEAFF. DNA for the CDR3: TGTGCCAGCGGAACAGGGGGCACTGAAGCTTTCTTT.

This chain links TRBV4-1 with TRBJ2-2; TRBD1 matches 9 bases. Germline CDR1 MGHRA, CDR2 YSYEKL. Trimming cost V 7 bases and J 3 bases; bases outside gene matches: 6. This CDR3 spans 15 amino acids. The CDR3, as DNA: TGCGCCAGCAAGGAACAGGGGGCCTACACCGGGGAGCTGTTTTTT. Protein sequence: CASKEQGAYTGELFF.

V is TRBV30 and J is TRBJ2-1, with 15 bases that match TRBD2. The V gene end was trimmed by 1 base and the J gene end by 8 bases; junction bases not matched to a gene: 3. From germline, CDR1 is GTSNPN and CDR2 SVGIG (reference sequence). The CDR3 length is 15 residues. The CDR3 DNA reads as TGTGCCTGGAGTGGGGGACTAGCGGGAGGCCATGAGCAGTTCTTC. Encoded protein: CAWSGGLAGGHEQFF.

The rearrangement joins TRBV5-4 to TRBJ2-1; TRBD2 agrees at 9 bases. This CDR3 comprises 13 residues. CDR1 and CDR2 (germline): SGHNT, YYREEE (reference sequence). V lost 4 bases, J lost 6 bases, and 2 bases stayed unmatched. The DNA of the CDR3 is TGTGCCAGCAGCCTGACTAGCGGCAATGAGCAGTTCTTC. Protein product: CASSLTSGNEQFF.

This clone came up once. The chain is built from TRBV11-3 and TRBJ2-5; a possible D gene is TRBD2 (5 bases). Trimming took off 1 base at V and 2 bases at J, with 14 bases between the two ends. Germline V gene data show CDR1 as SGHNT and CDR2 as YENEEA. The CDR3 runs 16 residues. CDR3 sequence: CASSLGPSLGQETQYF. CDR3 DNA: TGTGCCAGCAGCTTAGGACCTTCACTAGGGCAAGAGACCCAGTACTTC.

V is TRBV27 and J is TRBJ2-1, with D perhaps matching TRBD1 (6 bases). The CDR3 length is 14 residues. Germline V gene lookup returns CDR1 MNHEY and CDR2 SMNVEV (reference sequence). V was pared by 7 bases and J by 2 bases, with 12 bases between. CDR3 in DNA: TGTGCCAGCACGACAGGTGGGACCTACAATGAGCAGTTCTTC. Residues: CASTTGGTYNEQFF.

The chain joins TRBV18 to TRBJ1-4; 9 bases are a match to TRBD1. Germline lookup yields CDR1 KGHSH and CDR2 LQKENI. The CDR3 has 15 residues. V trimming: 4 bases; J trimming: 5 bases; junction bases outside the gene matches: 5. The CDR3 DNA follows: TGTGCCAGCTCACTACAGACAGGGGGGAATGAAAAACTGTTTTTT. Protein: CASSLQTGGNEKLFF.

The J gene is TRBJ1-5, the V gene TRBV7-8, with 10 nucleotides matching TRBD1. The trim removed 5 bases at V and 4 bases at J, leaving 5 bases unmatched. The CDR3 runs to 15 residues. The germline CDR1 and CDR2 sequences are SGHVS and FQNEAQ. DNA of the CDR3: TGTGCCAGCAGCGACCCGGGACAGGGGAATCAGCCCCAGCATTTT. Translated, it gives CASSDPGQGNQPQHF.

This chain connects TRBV30 to TRBJ2-2; D perhaps matches TRBD2 (5 bases). Germline V gene data show CDR1 as GTSNPN and CDR2 as SVGIG (reference sequence). There are 13 residues in the CDR3. V was cut by 0 bases and J by 7 bases, with 9 bases left in between. CDR3 amino acids: CAWSVTGGGELFF. The CDR3 coding sequence is TGTGCCTGGAGTGTAACCGGAGGCGGGGAGCTGTTTTTT.

V usage is TRBV2 and J usage is TRBJ2-5; 9 bases are a match to TRBD1. Germline V gene data show CDR1 as SNHLY and CDR2 as FYNNEI. The CDR3 runs 17 residues. J gave up 4 bases and V 4 bases, and 13 bases lay outside the gene matches. The CDR3 nucleotides are TGTGCCAGCAGTGGGACAGGGGCCCCCCGGTGGACAGAGACCCAGTACTTC. It translates to CASSGTGAPRWTETQYF. Filled out from reference TRBV2 and TRBJ2-5, the complete variable domain reads EPEVTQTPSHQVTQMGQEVILRCVPISNHLYFYWYRQILGQKVEFLVSFYNNEISEKSEIFDDQFSVERPDGSNFTLKIRSTKLEDSAMYFCASSGTGAPRWTETQYFGPGTRLLVL.

The J gene is TRBJ2-5, the V gene TRBV18, with 8 nucleotides matching TRBD1. With 3 bases clipped from V and 5 bases from J, the junction kept 2 bases outside the gene matches. The CDR3 spans 13 residues. The germline CDR1 and CDR2 sequences are KGHSH and LQKENI. The DNA of the CDR3 is TGTGCCAGCTCACCGGGACAGGTTGAGACCCAGTACTTC. It yields the protein CASSPGQVETQYF.

V usage is TRBV6-5 and J usage is TRBJ2-5, with 10 bases fitting TRBD2. V shed 0 bases and J 5 bases; nucleotides not matched to a gene: 6. CDR3 size: 16 residues. CDR1 and CDR2 from the germline V gene are MNHEY and SVGAGI. This CDR3 reads CASSYSRTSGLETQYF. CDR3 sequence (DNA): TGTGCCAGCAGTTACTCAAGGACTAGCGGATTGGAGACCCAGTACTTC.

The V call is TRBV27, the J call TRBJ2-1; D gene unclear. The CDR3 length is 14 residues. Looked up from germline, CDR1 is MNHEY and CDR2 is SMNVEV (reference sequence). V was clipped by 7 bases and J by 4 bases, with 14 bases between them. The CDR3 loop is CASNNGGAYNEQFF. The CDR3 coding sequence is TGTGCCAGCAACAACGGCGGAGCGTACAATGAGCAGTTCTTC.

The chain joins TRBV27 to TRBJ1-4; no clear D gene. The CDR3 runs to 16 residues. From germline, CDR1 is MNHEY and CDR2 SMNVEV (reference sequence). V was pared by 0 bases and J by 3 bases, with 11 bases between. As DNA, the CDR3 is TGTGCCAGCAGTTTATCGTCGGTTCGGGCTAATGAAAAACTGTTTTTT. Translating gives CASSLSSVRANEKLFF. Supplemented by reference TRBV27 and TRBJ1-4, the full variable domain reads EAQVTQNPRYLITVTGKKLTVTCSQNMNHEYMSWYRQDPGLGLRQIYYSMNVEVTDKGDVPEGYKVSRKEKRNFPLILESPSPNQTSLYFCASSLSSVRANEKLFFGSGTQLSVL.

V and J are TRBV27 and TRBJ1-2; D is possibly TRBD1 (5 bases). Trimming removed 5 bases from V and 7 bases from J, with 11 bases in between. Germline V lookup: CDR1 MNHEY, CDR2 SMNVEV (reference sequence). The CDR3 length is 12 residues. The CDR3 region is CASSPGQGGYTF. The CDR3 DNA reads TGTGCCAGCAGTCCCGGACAAGGTGGCTACACCTTC.

The chain recombines TRBV30 with TRBJ1-1; possibly TRBD1 for D (5 bases). This CDR3 spans 12 amino acids. CDR1 is GTSNPN, CDR2 SVGIG, per germline (reference sequence). The V end lost 5 bases, the J end lost 7 bases, and 14 bases lay between the germline ends. The CDR3 DNA reads as TGTGCCTGGGTCTGGAGGGGCCGTGAAGCTTTCTTT. Protein product: CAWVWRGREAFF.